The rows below give T cell receptor beta chains drawn from one sample of a study of graft-versus-host responses after intestinal transplantation. Which antigens these TCRs recognize remains unknown. Profiling relied on immunoSEQ multiplex PCR, and the TCRdb table lists in-frame clones only, not all of them. The sample has 40,000 to 55,000 clones, 70% to 90% seen once. The sample here was unstimulated CD4+ T cells sorted from spleen or lymph node cells, taken before transplant. All receptors derive from a human donor who was the organ donor for an intestinal transplant. Both conserved end residues are part of each CDR3. D genes are given only for firm matches. The size field is filled for only some rows; it gives once, few, many or a size class.

d_call cdr3_length j_call v_call clone_size cdr3_nt cdr3_aa
TRBD1 15 TRBJ2-7 TRBV5-1 . TGCGCCAGCAGCTTACAGGACAGGGGATCCTACGAGCAGTACTTC CASSLQDRGSYEQYF
. 14 TRBJ2-7 TRBV10-3 . TGTGCCATCAGTGAGGGCGGGGCTCGGTACGAGCAGTACTTC CAISEGGARYEQYF
. 13 TRBJ1-2 TRBV7-9 . TGTGCCAGCAGCTTATCACAGGGTGGTGGCTACACCTTC CASSLSQGGGYTF
. 13 TRBJ2-1 TRBV19 . TGTGCCAGTAGTAGTCAAGAAGGGGCCCCGCAGTTCTTC CASSSQEGAPQFF
. 11 TRBJ2-7 TRBV20-1 . TGCAGTGTGGCGGGAAACTACGAGCAGTACTTC CSVAGNYEQYF
TRBD1 14 TRBJ1-2 TRBV4-1 . TGCGCCAGCAGCCAGGTCGACAGGGTAGATGGCTACACCTTC CASSQVDRVDGYTF
TRBD2 18 TRBJ2-1 TRBV4-2 once TGTGCCAGCAGCCAAACCGGGACTAGCGGGGTAGGGTACAATGAGCAGTTCTTC CASSQTGTSGVGYNEQFF
TRBD2 15 TRBJ2-7 TRBV27 . TGTGCCAGCAGTTCTCTTAGCGGGAGGGCCTGGGAGCAGTACTTC CASSSLSGRAWEQYF
TRBD2 16 TRBJ2-1 TRBV5-1 . TGCGCCAGCAGCTTGACTACTAGCGGGACCTACAATGAGCAGTTCTTC CASSLTTSGTYNEQFF
TRBD1 14 TRBJ2-7 TRBV18 once TGTGCCAGCGGCGCTCAGGGGGCGGGCTACGAGCAGTACTTC CASGAQGAGYEQYF
TRBD2 21 TRBJ2-3 TRBV4-2 once TGTGCCAGCAGCCAACCGACACTAGCGGGAGGCGCGGGGAGGGCGGCAGATACGCAGTATTTT CASSQPTLAGGAGRAADTQYF
TRBD2 16 TRBJ2-3 TRBV30 once TGTGCCTGGAGCGCCGGGGGGGGAGCGGGAGTGGATACGCAGTATTTT CAWSAGGGAGVDTQYF
TRBD1 16 TRBJ2-7 TRBV5-6 once TGTGCCAGCAGCTTCTGGACCCGGGACAGGGACCCCGAGCAGTACTTC CASSFWTRDRDPEQYF
TRBD2 15 TRBJ2-1 TRBV4-2 . TGTGCCAGCAGCCATCCGGGACTAGAATACAATGAGCAGTTCTTC CASSHPGLEYNEQFF
TRBD1 12 TRBJ1-1 TRBV23-1 . TGCGCCAGCAGTCACAGGGACAGGTGGGCTTTCTTT CASSHRDRWAFF
. 16 TRBJ2-6 TRBV5-1 . TGCGCCAGCAGCTGGGCTCCACCCTCTGGGGCCAACGTCCTGACTTTC CASSWAPPSGANVLTF
. 15 TRBJ1-3 TRBV28 . TGTGCCAGCCGCGGGAGGGGTATACCTGGAAACACCATATATTTT CASRGRGIPGNTIYF
. 16 TRBJ1-2 TRBV7-9 . TGTGCCAGCAGCCCACCACCGGGACTGGGGAAGTATGGCTACACCTTC CASSPPPGLGKYGYTF
. 15 TRBJ1-2 TRBV18 once TGTGCCAGCTCACCCCAACAGGGAGCTAACTATGGCTACACCTTC CASSPQQGANYGYTF
TRBD2 18 TRBJ2-1 TRBV4-3 once TGCGCCAGCAGCCCCCGGGTAGCGGGAAGGCTCTCCTACAATGAGCAGTTCTTC CASSPRVAGRLSYNEQFF
. 13 TRBJ2-7 TRBV5-6 . TGTGCCAGCAGCTTGGGCTCCTTCGGCGAGCAGTACTTC CASSLGSFGEQYF
. 13 TRBJ1-4 TRBV11-2 . TGTGCCAGCAGCCCGACGGGTTATGAAAAACTGTTTTTT CASSPTGYEKLFF
TRBD2 17 TRBJ2-7 TRBV28 . TGTGCCAGCAGTTTAGCCCTACGGACTAGCGGGAGGATCGAGCAGTACTTC CASSLALRTSGRIEQYF
. 14 TRBJ2-2 TRBV5-1 . TGCGCCAGCATGGCAGGGGCGAACACCGGGGAGCTGTTTTTT CASMAGANTGELFF
. 15 TRBJ2-2 TRBV11-3 . TGTGCCAGCAGCTTAGGGGGCCTCAACACCGGGGAGCTGTTTTTT CASSLGGLNTGELFF
. 13 TRBJ2-2 TRBV9 . TGTGCCAGCAGCTCTCGTCCGACCGGGGAGCTGTTTTTT CASSSRPTGELFF
TRBD2 15 TRBJ2-3 TRBV19 once TGTGCCAGTAGTCTGACTAGCGGTGGCACAGATACGCAGTATTTT CASSLTSGGTDTQYF
TRBD1 18 TRBJ2-3 TRBV2 . TGTGCCAGCAGCTCCCCTTTACTCCGGGACAGGGTCACAGATACGCAGTATTTT CASSSPLLRDRVTDTQYF
. 16 TRBJ2-5 TRBV14 . TGTGCCAGCAGCGCCCTAGGGGTTAGACGACAAGAGACCCAGTACTTC CASSALGVRRQETQYF
. 14 TRBJ2-7 TRBV27 . TGTGCCAGCAGTTCTTACAGGGTTGGGGACGAGCAGTACTTC CASSSYRVGDEQYF
TRBD1 16 TRBJ2-3 TRBV2 . TGTGCCAGCAGTCGCCTGGGACAGGGGATAGGAGATACGCAGTATTTT CASSRLGQGIGDTQYF
TRBD2 14 TRBJ2-3 TRBV30 . TGTGCCTGGAGAAGGAGGGAGGGGACGCATACGCAGTATTTT CAWRRREGTHTQYF
TRBD2 22 TRBJ2-2 TRBV4-3 . TGCGCCAGCAGCCAACCGCCGGGGCTAACTAGCGGGATCGGGGAGGACACCGGGGAGCTGTTTTTT CASSQPPGLTSGIGEDTGELFF
. 14 TRBJ2-7 TRBV2 . TGTGCCAGCAGTGAAAGAGGGCCGCTCTACGAGCAGTACTTC CASSERGPLYEQYF
TRBD2 16 TRBJ2-5 TRBV5-1 . TGCGCCAGCAGCTCAGCTAGCGGGGCAAACCAAGAGACCCAGTACTTC CASSSASGANQETQYF
TRBD1 15 TRBJ1-1 TRBV6-1 few TGTGCCAGCCAATCACCCAGGACAGGGAACACTGAAGCTTTCTTT CASQSPRTGNTEAFF
. 15 TRBJ1-2 TRBV21-1 . TGTGCCAGCATCTCGGGCACGGGATTACTCTATGGCTACACCTTC CASISGTGLLYGYTF
TRBD2 17 TRBJ2-5 TRBV7-2 . TGTGCCAGCAGCTTATATTCTAGCGGGGTAGGGGAAGAGACCCAGTACTTC CASSLYSSGVGEETQYF
. 15 TRBJ2-3 TRBV15 . TGTGCCACCAGCTGGGCAGGGAAAACTACAGATACGCAGTATTTT CATSWAGKTTDTQYF
. 12 TRBJ1-1 TRBV28 . TGTGCCAGCAGTGGCATGAACACTGAAGCTTTCTTT CASSGMNTEAFF
TRBD2 14 TRBJ2-1 TRBV18 . TGTGCCAGCTCGGGGAGACTAGCAGACAATGAGCAGTTCTTC CASSGRLADNEQFF
. 17 TRBJ2-1 TRBV9 . TGTGCCAGCAGCGTAGTGTCGGGCGGGACCGGGGTCAATGAGCAGTTCTTC CASSVVSGGTGVNEQFF
. 16 TRBJ2-7 TRBV18 . TGTGCCAGCTCCCGAGAAGGGGGCGGGAAGGGGGGCGAGCAGTACTTC CASSREGGGKGGEQYF
TRBD1 16 TRBJ1-2 TRBV13 once TGTGCCAGCAGCGACCGACAGGGGGCGCATAACTATGGCTACACCTTC CASSDRQGAHNYGYTF
TRBD2 16 TRBJ2-3 TRBV6-6 . TGTGCCAGCAGATCTGGCCTAGCGGGGAACACAGATACGCAGTATTTT CASRSGLAGNTDTQYF
. 15 TRBJ2-7 TRBV5-4 . TGTGCCAGCAGCCCGGGGGGCCCGAAGGCCTACGAGCAGTACTTC CASSPGGPKAYEQYF
TRBD1 16 TRBJ1-2 TRBV5-4 . TGTGCCAGCAGGGCTCCGGGACAGGGGAGCGGCTATGGCTACACCTTC CASRAPGQGSGYGYTF
. 15 TRBJ2-1 TRBV6-5 . TGTGCCAGCAGTTACTCTCAGAGGTCGGGGAATGAGCAGTTCTTC CASSYSQRSGNEQFF